A selection of T cell receptor beta chains follows, all from one sample in a study of T cell responses to AZD1222 COVID-19 vaccine. Repertoires were generated with immunoSEQ multiplex PCR, while TCRdb's copy carries only in-frame clones and drops some. Of 90,000 to 110,000 clones detected, roughly 82% appear once; the ten largest clones hold more than 4.5%. The starting material was peripheral blood, obtained on day 0 of AZD1222 vaccination. These receptors were obtained from an adult in good health. Each CDR3 is given with its conserved first and last residue. The D gene is left open where the match is weak. Clone sizes are given selectively: once, few, many, or a class where the clone is expanded.

J: TRBJ1-4; D: NA; size: NA; V: TRBV5-1; length: 15; CDR3: CASSLALGIPEKLFF; DNA: TGCGCCAGCAGCTTGGCCCTGGGGATCCCTGAAAAACTGTTTTTT
J: TRBJ1-2; D: TRBD1; size: few; V: TRBV5-6; length: 16; CDR3: CASSPEAGGSNYGYTF; DNA: TGTGCCAGCAGCCCCGAAGCAGGGGGAAGTAACTATGGCTACACCTTC
J: TRBJ2-7; D: NA; size: NA; V: TRBV5-1; length: 15; CDR3: CASSLDRKTRYEQYF; DNA: TGCGCCAGCAGCTTAGACAGGAAGACACGCTACGAGCAGTACTTC
J: TRBJ1-5; D: NA; size: NA; V: TRBV18; length: 14; CDR3: CASSPAAGVQPQHF; DNA: TGTGCCAGCTCACCAGCGGCAGGGGTTCAGCCCCAGCATTTT
J: TRBJ1-5; D: NA; size: NA; V: TRBV2; length: 16; CDR3: CASSWTGQDWDQPQHF; DNA: TGTGCCAGCAGTTGGACGGGCCAGGATTGGGATCAGCCCCAGCATTTT
J: TRBJ2-2; D: NA; size: NA; V: TRBV6-6; length: 13; CDR3: CASRSRRTGELFF; DNA: TGTGCCAGCCGTAGCCGACGGACCGGGGAGCTGTTTTTT
J: TRBJ1-2; D: NA; size: NA; V: TRBV14; length: 16; CDR3: CASSQDFGRMNYGYTF; DNA: TGTGCCAGCAGCCAAGATTTTGGCAGAATGAACTATGGCTACACCTTC
J: TRBJ2-5; D: NA; size: NA; V: TRBV4-1; length: 17; CDR3: CASSQGFSAGSQETQYF; DNA: TGCGCCAGCAGCCAAGGGTTTTCGGCAGGTTCCCAAGAGACCCAGTACTTC
J: TRBJ1-5; D: NA; size: NA; V: TRBV2; length: 13; CDR3: CASSERSSRPQHF; DNA: TGTGCCAGCAGTGAAAGATCCTCTCGGCCCCAGCATTTT
J: TRBJ2-7; D: NA; size: NA; V: TRBV6-2/TRBV6-3; length: 16; CDR3: CASSYDWGGASYEQYF; DNA: TGTGCCAGCAGTTACGATTGGGGCGGAGCCTCCTACGAGCAGTACTTC
J: TRBJ2-1; D: TRBD1; size: once; V: TRBV5-1; length: 15; CDR3: CASSLGQASNNEQFF; DNA: TGCGCCAGCAGTTTGGGACAGGCGTCCAACAATGAGCAGTTCTTC
J: TRBJ1-2; D: NA; size: NA; V: TRBV15; length: 13; CDR3: CATSREASWGYTF; DNA: TGTGCCACCAGCAGAGAGGCCAGCTGGGGCTACACCTTC
J: TRBJ2-7; D: NA; size: few; V: TRBV25-1; length: 15; CDR3: CASSESGIKAYEQYF; DNA: TGTGCCAGCAGTGAGTCCGGGATTAAGGCCTACGAGCAGTACTTC
J: TRBJ1-5; D: NA; size: once; V: TRBV12-5; length: 18; CDR3: CASGSSSLGRVKNQPQHF; DNA: TGTGCTAGTGGTTCATCTTCCCTGGGCAGGGTAAAAAATCAGCCCCAGCATTTT
J: TRBJ1-5; D: TRBD1; size: NA; V: TRBV7-8; length: 11; CDR3: CASSLTGGQHF; DNA: TGTGCCAGCAGCTTAACAGGGGGGCAGCATTTT
J: TRBJ1-2; D: NA; size: NA; V: TRBV20-1; length: 19; CDR3: CSASGRGVPNLDTNYGYTF; DNA: TGCAGTGCTAGTGGCAGGGGCGTCCCCAATCTGGATACGAACTATGGCTACACCTTC
J: TRBJ1-1; D: NA; size: NA; V: TRBV28; length: 16; CDR3: CASRETGFIMNTEAFF; DNA: TGTGCCAGCAGAGAAACAGGGTTCATTATGAACACTGAAGCTTTCTTT
J: TRBJ2-3; D: TRBD2; size: NA; V: TRBV2; length: 15; CDR3: CASREGLAGGHTQYF; DNA: TGTGCCAGCAGGGAGGGACTAGCGGGGGGTCATACGCAGTATTTT
J: TRBJ1-5; D: NA; size: NA; V: TRBV28; length: 15; CDR3: CASSIGGVGNQPQHF; DNA: TGTGCCAGCAGTATAGGGGGTGTTGGCAATCAGCCCCAGCATTTT
J: TRBJ2-7; D: TRBD2; size: NA; V: TRBV5-1; length: 19; CDR3: CASSLYQQRGGLYAYEQYF; DNA: TGCGCCAGCAGCTTGTATCAGCAGCGGGGGGGACTCTATGCCTACGAGCAGTACTTC
J: TRBJ2-1; D: TRBD2; size: NA; V: TRBV7-9; length: 15; CDR3: CASSSAGGRGSEQFF; DNA: TGTGCCAGCAGCTCGGCTGGGGGGAGGGGAAGTGAGCAGTTCTTC
J: TRBJ2-2; D: NA; size: NA; V: TRBV2; length: 13; CDR3: CASSRNGYGELFF; DNA: TGTGCCAGCAGCCGCAATGGGTACGGGGAGCTGTTTTTT
J: TRBJ2-1; D: TRBD1; size: NA; V: TRBV27; length: 13; CDR3: CASGRQGYNEQFF; DNA: TGTGCCAGCGGTAGACAGGGGTACAATGAGCAGTTCTTC
J: TRBJ1-5; D: TRBD1; size: NA; V: TRBV18; length: 15; CDR3: CASSRGTDSNQPQHF; DNA: TGTGCCAGCTCACGTGGGACAGATAGCAATCAGCCCCAGCATTTT
J: TRBJ2-7; D: TRBD1; size: few; V: TRBV7-2; length: 15; CDR3: CASSRVSGQGFEQYF; DNA: TGTGCCAGCAGCCGGGTCTCTGGACAGGGCTTCGAGCAGTACTTC
J: TRBJ2-7; D: NA; size: few; V: TRBV7-2; length: 14; CDR3: CASSSDRNNYEQYF; DNA: TGTGCCAGCAGCTCGGACAGAAATAACTACGAGCAGTACTTC
J: TRBJ2-1; D: TRBD2; size: NA; V: TRBV6-2/TRBV6-3; length: 16; CDR3: CASSYQAGGFYNEQFF; DNA: TGTGCCAGCAGTTACCAAGCGGGGGGGTTTTACAATGAGCAGTTCTTC